This section outlines one TCR beta chain sequence together with its context. The source of the sample is a study of shared clonotypes between healthy human individuals. Clones were sequenced by immunoSEQ multiplex PCR, and TCRdb holds only the in-frame ones, with some missing. The sample has hundreds of thousands of clones, 96% seen once. The specimen was naive CD4+ T cells sorted from blood. Subset of the sample: CD45RA+ positively selected. The TCR sequence derives from a woman between 25 and 40 years old in good health.

CDR3 amino acids: CASSRTREETQYF. CDR3 in DNA: TGTGCCAGCAGTCGGACCAGAGAAGAGACCCAGTACTTC. The rearrangement links TRBV9 to TRBJ2-5; D uncertain. V dropped 5 bases and J dropped 3 bases, with 11 bases sitting between them. CDR1 is SGDLS, CDR2 YYNGEE, per germline. The CDR3 totals 13 residues.